Listed below are T cell receptor beta chains from one sample, sequenced in a study of cytomegalovirus exposure and HLA in healthy donors. Libraries were prepared by immunoSEQ multiplex PCR; TCRdb keeps only in-frame clonotypes and omits some of them. The table has about 70,000 clones, about 93% seen once; the top ten hold roughly 1.6%. The source material was PBMCs. These receptor sequences come from a man in his late teens or twenties in good health and CMV-seropositive. Each CDR3 is given with its conserved first and last residue. Each record gives: V gene, clone size, D gene, J gene, CDR3 DNA, CDR3 protein. A D gene is named only where the DNA matches it firmly. Not every row has a clone size; where given, it reads once, few, many or a size class.

V: TRBV7-9
size: -
D: TRBD1
J: TRBJ2-3
DNA: TGTGCCAGTCCAGGAGGGCAGGGGGCCTTAGTCGATACGCAGTATTTT
CDR3: CASPGGQGALVDTQYF

V: TRBV28
size: -
D: TRBD1
J: TRBJ1-2
DNA: TGTGCCAGCAGTTCCCCTAGGGACAGGGGGCTTTTTGGCTACACCTTC
CDR3: CASSSPRDRGLFGYTF

V: TRBV28
size: -
D: -
J: TRBJ2-7
DNA: TGTGCCAGCAGGCCCAGGGGGGACTACGAGCAGTACTTC
CDR3: CASRPRGDYEQYF

V: TRBV7-3
size: -
D: -
J: TRBJ2-1
DNA: TGTGCCAGCAGCTTAGTAGACTCGCGTTACAATGAGCAGTTCTTC
CDR3: CASSLVDSRYNEQFF

V: TRBV30
size: -
D: TRBD1
J: TRBJ1-4
DNA: TGTGCCTGGAGGCAGGCCGGGACAGGGGGCGAAAAACTGTTTTTT
CDR3: CAWRQAGTGGEKLFF

V: TRBV15
size: -
D: TRBD2
J: TRBJ2-1
DNA: TGTGCCACCAGCAGAGAAGGAGCGGGGGTAGGTGAGCAGTTCTTC
CDR3: CATSREGAGVGEQFF

V: TRBV9
size: -
D: TRBD2
J: TRBJ2-4
DNA: TGTGCCAGCAGCCCAAGGACTAGCGGGAGGGACATTCAGTACTTC
CDR3: CASSPRTSGRDIQYF

V: TRBV29-1
size: -
D: TRBD2
J: TRBJ2-7
DNA: TGCAGCGTGAGACTAGCGGGAGTCACCTACGAGCAGTACTTC
CDR3: CSVRLAGVTYEQYF

V: TRBV5-1
size: -
D: -
J: TRBJ2-2
DNA: TGCGCCAGCAGCTTCGAGGGTAGCACCGGGGAGCTGTTTTTT
CDR3: CASSFEGSTGELFF

V: TRBV27
size: -
D: TRBD1
J: TRBJ2-1
DNA: TGTGCCAGCAGTCCACAGGGGTTAGGCTATCATCCCTACAATGAGCAGTTCTTC
CDR3: CASSPQGLGYHPYNEQFF

V: TRBV27
size: -
D: -
J: TRBJ1-2
DNA: TGTGCCAGCAGTTTCTCCGGCGGGGGCGGAGGCTACACCTTC
CDR3: CASSFSGGGGGYTF

V: TRBV20-1
size: -
D: -
J: TRBJ2-2
DNA: TGCAGTGCTAGAGTAGCCGGGGAGCTGTTTTTT
CDR3: CSARVAGELFF

V: TRBV29-1
size: -
D: -
J: TRBJ1-1
DNA: TGCAGCGTTCGTAAGTCAGCAGGGGCGGAAGCTTTCTTT
CDR3: CSVRKSAGAEAFF

V: TRBV10-3
size: once
D: TRBD1
J: TRBJ1-5
DNA: TGTGCCATCAGTTTAGTACCGGGACAGGGAGGAAAGGGACTTTTTTTGGGTCAGCCCCAGCATTTT
CDR3: CAISLVPGQGGKGLFLGQPQHF

V: TRBV7-8
size: -
D: TRBD2
J: TRBJ2-1
DNA: TGTGCCAGCAGCTGGGCTAGCGGGAGGGCCAGTTACAATGAGCAGTTCTTC
CDR3: CASSWASGRASYNEQFF

V: TRBV7-9
size: -
D: TRBD2
J: TRBJ2-1
DNA: TGTGCCAGCACCGCTTTAGCGGGAATCTCCTACAATGAGCAGTTCTTC
CDR3: CASTALAGISYNEQFF

V: TRBV25-1
size: -
D: TRBD1
J: TRBJ1-2
DNA: TGTGCCAGCAGCGGACAGGGGGCTTACTATGGCTACACCTTC
CDR3: CASSGQGAYYGYTF

V: TRBV5-4
size: -
D: TRBD2
J: TRBJ2-5
DNA: TGTGCCAGCAGACCGGTGCTAGCGGGAGTATTGGGGGAGACCCAGTACTTC
CDR3: CASRPVLAGVLGETQYF

V: TRBV5-8
size: once
D: TRBD2
J: TRBJ2-3
DNA: TGTGCCAGCAGCCGGACTAGCGGTCTCGCAGATACGCAGTATTTT
CDR3: CASSRTSGLADTQYF

V: TRBV9
size: -
D: -
J: TRBJ1-5
DNA: TGTGCCAGCAGCGGGCTCCCCAATCAGCCCCAGCATTTT
CDR3: CASSGLPNQPQHF

V: TRBV21-1
size: -
D: -
J: TRBJ2-1
DNA: TGTGCCAGCAGGAGCGGGAGAAGACTCAATGAGCAGTTCTTC
CDR3: CASRSGRRLNEQFF

V: TRBV2
size: -
D: -
J: TRBJ2-3
DNA: TGTGCCAGCAGTGAAATCGCGGCTAGCCTGAGCACAGATACGCAGTATTTT
CDR3: CASSEIAASLSTDTQYF

V: TRBV5-8
size: -
D: -
J: TRBJ2-7
DNA: TGTGCCAGCAGCCTCAGGGTCTCCTACGAGCAGTACTTC
CDR3: CASSLRVSYEQYF

V: TRBV11-1
size: -
D: TRBD2
J: TRBJ2-7
DNA: TGTGCCAGCAGCTTAGACAGGAGCCCCGGGAGGGAGCAGTACTTC
CDR3: CASSLDRSPGREQYF

V: TRBV4-1
size: -
D: TRBD1
J: TRBJ2-7
DNA: TGCGCCAGCAGCCAGAATACAGGGGGCTACGAGCAGTACTTC
CDR3: CASSQNTGGYEQYF

V: TRBV6-4
size: -
D: -
J: TRBJ2-6
DNA: TGTGCCAGCAGTGAGCGGGACTCTGGGGCCAACGTCCTGACTTTC
CDR3: CASSERDSGANVLTF

V: TRBV29-1
size: -
D: -
J: TRBJ1-1
DNA: TGCAGCGCCACCGGGGGTTTGAACACTGAAGCTTTCTTT
CDR3: CSATGGLNTEAFF

V: TRBV9
size: -
D: -
J: TRBJ1-1
DNA: TGTGCCAGCAGCGTCGGGGGAATGAACACTGAAGCTTTCTTT
CDR3: CASSVGGMNTEAFF

V: TRBV6-5
size: -
D: -
J: TRBJ2-7
DNA: TGTGCCAGCAGTTACGATTCTGCGGACTCCTACGAGCAGTACTTC
CDR3: CASSYDSADSYEQYF